What follows are 24 T cell receptor beta chains derived from one specimen sequenced in a study of blood T cell repertoires in COVID-19. Profiling relied on immunoSEQ multiplex PCR, and the TCRdb table lists in-frame clones only, not all of them. This table has around 200,000 clones, about 90% appearing once. Sequencing input: PBMCs or T cells enriched from blood (not recorded which). These receptors all stem from a young man who had recovered from COVID-19.

The rearrangement links TRBV4-3 to TRBJ2-1, with D perhaps matching TRBD2 (7 bases). The CDR3 has 16 residues. From germline, CDR1 is LGHNA and CDR2 YSLEER. V lost 0 bases, J lost 4 bases, and 13 bases lay in between. The CDR3 DNA reads as TGCGCCAGCAGCCAAGATACAGGGAGGGGATACAATGAGCAGTTCTTC. Its translation: CASSQDTGRGYNEQFF.

This chain links TRBV4-1 with TRBJ2-2, with 8 bases fitting TRBD1. V was pared by 4 bases and J by 0 bases, with 7 bases of the junction left unmatched. Germline lookup yields CDR1 MGHRA and CDR2 YSYEKL. The CDR3 contains 17 residues. The CDR3 here is CASSRQRTGSNTGELFF. The CDR3 bases are TGCGCCAGCAGCCGACAACGGACAGGGTCGAACACCGGGGAGCTGTTTTTT.

In nucleotides, the CDR3 is TGCGCCAGCAGCCTCATGGCGGGGGGCTATGGCTACACCTTC. It translates to CASSLMAGGYGYTF. The rearrangement joins TRBV4-3 to TRBJ1-2, with D tentatively TRBD1 (5 bases). The ends were cut back, 4 bases at V and 4 bases at J, with 13 bases in the middle. The germline gives CDR1 LGHNA, CDR2 YSLEER. The CDR3 has 14 amino acids.

This clone was observed once. The V gene is TRBV11-3, the J gene TRBJ2-3, with D possibly being TRBD1 (6 bases). Germline V CDR1 and CDR2: SGHNT, YENEEA. V was cut by 5 bases and J by 0 bases, with 12 bases left in between. CDR3 length: 15 residues. This chain's CDR3 is CASSPGQSSTDTQYF. The DNA of the CDR3 is TGTGCCAGCAGCCCAGGACAGTCTAGCACAGATACGCAGTATTTT.

The chain recombines TRBV19 with TRBJ2-5, with TRBD2 matching 7 bases. This CDR3 comprises 15 residues. Germline-derived CDR1 and CDR2 are LNHDA and SQIVND (reference sequence). J was trimmed by 2 bases and V by 3 bases; bases with no gene match: 6. The DNA for the CDR3 is TGTGCCAGTAGTATCGTGGGGGGGAGTCAAGAGACCCAGTACTTC. It specifies CASSIVGGSQETQYF.

CDR3 region: CASSSHGTGGFGAQHF. DNA of the CDR3: TGTGCCAGCAGTTCCCACGGGACAGGGGGCTTCGGTGCCCAGCATTTT. The chain links TRBV28 to TRBJ1-5; 12 nucleotides match TRBD1. The CDR3 contains 16 residues. CDR1 is MDHEN and CDR2 is SYDVKM in the germline V gene. Trimming took 4 bases from V and 11 from J; bases not matched to a gene: 12. Using reference TRBV28 and TRBJ1-5 for the parts outside the CDR3, the full variable domain is DVKVTQSSRYLVKRTGEKVFLECVQDMDHENMFWYRQDPGLGLRLIYFSYDVKMKEKGDIPEGYSVSREKKERFSLILESASTNQTSMYLCASSSHGTGGFGAQHFGDGTRLSIL.

CDR3 nucleotides: TGTGCCAGCAGCGTAGCTACCAGGGGGCTCTTGAACACTGAAGCTTTCTTT. Protein: CASSVATRGLLNTEAFF. The chain joins TRBV9 to TRBJ1-1; 8 nucleotides align to TRBD1. With 0 bases clipped from V and 0 bases from J, the junction kept 7 bases outside the gene matches. The CDR3 runs 17 residues. Germline V lookup: CDR1 SGDLS, CDR2 YYNGEE.

CDR3 loop: CASSAVGSSYNEQFF. CDR3 coding DNA: TGCGCCAGCAGTGCGGTCGGGAGCTCCTACAATGAGCAGTTCTTC. The rearrangement joins TRBV10-1 to TRBJ2-1, with D possibly matching TRBD2 (6 bases). V was cut by 4 bases and J by 0 bases, with 10 bases left in between. CDR3 length equals 15 residues. From germline, CDR1 is WNHNN and CDR2 SYGVQD (reference sequence).

In its sample, this clone was seen once. The V gene is TRBV30, the J gene TRBJ2-7, with a tentative D call TRBD1 (5 bases). Germline assignment: CDR1 GTSNPN and CDR2 SVGIG (reference sequence). The CDR3 runs 11 residues. With 5 bases removed from V and 4 bases from J, the gap between germline ends came to 9 bases. CDR3 region: CAWGGAYEQYF. The CDR3 DNA reads as TGTGCCTGGGGTGGGGCTTACGAGCAGTACTTC.

This chain joins TRBV11-2 and TRBJ2-7; D possibly corresponds to TRBD2 (6 bases). Germline V lookup: CDR1 SGHAT, CDR2 FQNNGV. This CDR3 has 16 amino acids. V was trimmed by 0 bases and J by 0 bases, leaving 12 bases between them. The CDR3 here is CASSLDLFGSSYEQYF. CDR3 DNA sequence: TGTGCCAGCAGCTTAGATCTTTTCGGGAGCTCCTACGAGCAGTACTTC.

The chain has TRBV3-1 (or the pseudogene TRBV3-2) and TRBJ2-1, with 12 nucleotides matching TRBD2. Germline loops: CDR1 LGHDT, CDR2 YNNKEL (reference sequence). The CDR3 covers 17 residues. The J segment lost 5 bases and the V segment lost 4 bases, leaving 9 bases of the junction unmatched. The CDR3, as DNA: TGTGCCAGCAGCCGCGAATCCGGGACTAGCGGGCACAATGAGCAGTTCTTC. Its protein product is CASSRESGTSGHNEQFF.

The table lists this clone with a count of one. Other DNA sequences in the sample encode the same CDR3. The CDR3 loop reads CASSIGGNTEAFF. The CDR3 bases are TGTGCCAGTAGTATTGGCGGGAACACTGAAGCTTTCTTT. The chain links TRBV19 to TRBJ1-1; D not resolved. V lost 3 bases and J lost 1, with 6 bases in between. The CDR3 is 13 amino acids. Germline V gene data show CDR1 as LNHDA and CDR2 as SQIVND (reference sequence).

V is TRBV21-1 and J is TRBJ2-7; the table's D call, TRBD2, was not checked against the DNA. TRBV21-1 corresponds to a pseudogene. The CDR3 is 17 residues long. The CDR3 loop reads CASSLRIADTRSYEQYF. The CDR3 region has the DNA TGTGCCAGCAGCCTTAGAATAGCGGACACCCGCTCCTACGAGCAGTACTTC.

This sequence joins TRBV30 and TRBJ2-7; D call uncertain. Deletions cut 1 base from V and 7 bases from J, with 14 bases between. The CDR3 has 13 residues. Germline V CDR1 and CDR2: GTSNPN, SVGIG (reference sequence). This CDR3 reads CAWSAEVLEEQYF. Written as DNA, the CDR3 is TGTGCCTGGAGTGCCGAGGTCCTGGAGGAGCAGTACTTC.

The chain is built from TRBV7-2 and TRBJ1-6; 7 nucleotides align to TRBD1. Germline loops: CDR1 SGHTA, CDR2 FQGNSA. The CDR3 is 18 amino acids. Losses at the gene ends were 5 bases for V and 9 bases for J; bases not matched to a gene: 19. The CDR3 nucleotides read TGTGCCAGCAGCAAAATTCCCCCTACAGGGGCCGAGGGTTCACCCCTCCACTTT. This codes for CASSKIPPTGAEGSPLHF.

The chain combines TRBV5-1 with TRBJ1-1; 10 nucleotides agree with TRBD1. Losses at the gene ends were 3 bases for V and 2 bases for J; bases not matched to a gene: 1. Germline V gene data show CDR1 as SGHRS and CDR2 as YFSETQ. The CDR3 consists of 14 residues. The CDR3 DNA reads TGCGCCAGCAGCTGGACAGGGGGAAACACTGAAGCTTTCTTT. Protein sequence: CASSWTGGNTEAFF.

The J gene is TRBJ1-5, the V gene TRBV4-3, with no clear D. Germline assignment: CDR1 LGHNA and CDR2 YSLEER. This CDR3 has 15 residues. V was cut by 0 bases and J by 6 bases, with 12 bases left in between. Here the CDR3 reads CASSQDLEIGQPQHF. CDR3 DNA sequence: TGCGCCAGCAGCCAAGATCTAGAGATTGGTCAGCCCCAGCATTTT.

The gene calls are TRBV27 and TRBJ2-7, with 8 bases that match TRBD1. This CDR3 is built from 16 residues. The germline V gene has CDR1 MNHEY and CDR2 SMNVEV (reference sequence). Trimming at V came to 1 base and at J to 6 bases, leaving 11 bases not matched to a gene. This CDR3 is CASSLYGTGPFFEQYF. Written as DNA, the CDR3 is TGTGCCAGCAGTTTATACGGGACAGGTCCCTTTTTCGAGCAGTACTTC.

The chain links TRBV2 to TRBJ2-7; D may be TRBD2 (6 bases). With 5 bases removed from V and 6 bases from J, the gap between germline ends came to 11 bases. The germline V gene has CDR1 SNHLY and CDR2 FYNNEI. The CDR3 has 12 amino acids. CDR3 sequence reads: CASSRRESEQYF. The CDR3 DNA is TGTGCCAGCAGTAGGAGGGAAAGCGAGCAGTACTTC.

This sequence joins TRBV19 and TRBJ1-6; TRBD1 aligns across 8 bases. The CDR3 is made up of 16 amino acids. J was trimmed by 6 bases and V by 3 bases; bases with no gene match: 7. Germline CDR1 LNHDA, CDR2 SQIVND (reference sequence). CDR3 protein: CASSMGQALLNSPLHF. Here the CDR3 DNA reads TGTGCCAGTAGTATGGGACAGGCCCTCCTTAATTCACCCCTCCACTTT. The variable domain in full, completed from reference TRBV19 and TRBJ1-6, reads DGGITQSPKYLFRKEGQNVTLSCEQNLNHDAMYWYRQDPGQGLRLIYYSQIVNDFQKGDIAEGYSVSREKKESFPLTVTSAQKNPTAFYLCASSMGQALLNSPLHFGNGTRLTVT.

V gene TRBV15 combines with J gene TRBJ2-4, with 7 nucleotides matching TRBD1. The CDR3 spans 14 residues. Germline CDR1 is LNHNV and CDR2 is YYDKDF (reference sequence). Germline trimming cut 7 bases from V and 1 base from J; bases unmatched to any gene: 4. The CDR3 region is CATKTQGAKNIQYF. The CDR3 DNA reads TGTGCCACCAAAACACAGGGGGCCAAAAACATTCAGTACTTC. The entire variable domain, with the rest obtained from reference TRBV15 and TRBJ2-4, is as follows: DAMVIQNPRYQVTQFGKPVTLSCSQTLNHNVMYWYQQKSSQAPKLLFHYYDKDFNNEADTPDNFQSRRPNTSFCFLDIRSPGLGDTAMYLCATKTQGAKNIQYFGAGTRLSVL.

CDR3 DNA sequence: TGCGCCAGTACAAGGACAGGGGGCAAAGGGACTAGCGGGGGAACCTACAATGAGCAGTTCTTC. This sequence encodes CASTRTGGKGTSGGTYNEQFF. The V call is TRBV5-1, the J call TRBJ2-1; 14 nucleotides line up with TRBD2. The CDR3 length is 21 residues. V was clipped by 8 bases and J by 2 bases; unmatched bases: 21. In germline, CDR1 is SGHRS, CDR2 YFSETQ.

The CDR3 nucleotides are TGTGCCAGCAGCCCTACCCCCAGGTCCGCGTCACCCCTCCACTTT. Translation gives CASSPTPRSASPLHF. V usage is TRBV3-1 (or the pseudogene TRBV3-2) and J usage is TRBJ1-6, with D unclear. Germline V CDR1 and CDR2: LGHDT, YNNKEL (reference sequence). V gave up 4 bases and J gave up 10 bases, with 17 bases separating them. The CDR3 sequence is 15 residues long.

The V call is TRBV20-1, the J call TRBJ1-1; D is uncertain. The CDR3 extends over 11 amino acids. With 2 bases removed from V and 11 bases from J, the gap between germline ends came to 12 bases. Germline V gene lookup returns CDR1 DFQATT and CDR2 SNEGSKA (reference sequence). CDR3 in DNA: TGCAGTGCTAGAAACGGGATAAAGGCTTTCTTT. The encoded protein is CSARNGIKAFF.